This is a list of T cell receptor beta chains from one sample in a study of beta chain features in type 1 diabetes. Some clones are missing from TCRdb's copy, which holds only in-frame ones; the method was immunoSEQ multiplex PCR. The table has some 640,000 clones, over 11% seen once; the top ten hold 0.035% to 0.045%. Sequenced material: naive CD4+ T cells from blood. The receptors were gathered from a man younger than 30 with type 1 diabetes. Both conserved end residues are part of each CDR3. A D gene is named only where the DNA matches it firmly. Some rows have no size entry. The others give once, few or many, or a class for an expanded clone.

- | TRBJ2-5 | few | TRBV7-6 | TGTGCCAGCAGCTTAGACGGGACGACGAGCAGGGAGACCCAGTACTTC | CASSLDGTTSRETQYF
TRBD1 | TRBJ1-2 | few | TRBV5-1 | TGCGCCAGCAGCCCGAGCCTGACAGGGGGCTATGGCTACACCTTC | CASSPSLTGGYGYTF
- | TRBJ2-7 | - | TRBV5-1 | TGCGCCAGCAGCTTGTGGGGACTCCAGAGCTCCTACGAGCAGTACTTC | CASSLWGLQSSYEQYF
- | TRBJ1-1 | few | TRBV28 | TGTGCCAGCAGCCGATTCAGGGGCACTGAAGCTTTCTTT | CASSRFRGTEAFF
TRBD2 | TRBJ2-3 | - | TRBV5-1 | TGCGCCAGCAGCTTGGCGGTGGGACTAGACACAGATACGCAGTATTTT | CASSLAVGLDTDTQYF
- | TRBJ2-2 | few | TRBV5-1 | TGCGCCAGCAGCTTGGTCGACGGGGAGCTGTTTTTT | CASSLVDGELFF
- | TRBJ1-2 | few | TRBV5-1 | TGCGCCAGCAGCTTGGCCTCGGGCTATGGCTACACCTTC | CASSLASGYGYTF
- | TRBJ2-1 | few | TRBV2 | TGTGCCAGCAGTGTTACGAGCGAGCAGTTCTTC | CASSVTSEQFF
- | TRBJ2-1 | few | TRBV5-1 | TGCGCCAGCAGCTTGGAGACCCCGAACAATGAGCAGTTCTTC | CASSLETPNNEQFF
TRBD2 | TRBJ2-5 | few | TRBV7-9 | TGTGCCAGCAGCGTCCGAGCGGGAGGAGAGACCCAGTACTTC | CASSVRAGGETQYF
- | TRBJ1-4 | few | TRBV28 | TGTGCCAGCAGTAAAGCGACAGCGGGTTCGGATGAAAAACTGTTTTTT | CASSKATAGSDEKLFF
- | TRBJ1-6 | - | TRBV6-6 | TGTGCCAGCAGCCTATCCAGGGATTCACCCCTCCACTTT | CASSLSRDSPLHF
TRBD2 | TRBJ2-7 | - | TRBV29-1 | TGCAGCGTGGGGAGACTAGCGGGAGGGCCTTCCTACGAGCAGTACTTC | CSVGRLAGGPSYEQYF
TRBD2 | TRBJ2-7 | - | TRBV2 | TGTGCCAGCAGCGGTACTAGCGGGAGACGAGGCGAGCAGTACTTC | CASSGTSGRRGEQYF
- | TRBJ2-1 | - | TRBV10-3 | TGTGCCATCAAAGAAGGACTCAACAATGAGCAGTTCTTC | CAIKEGLNNEQFF
TRBD1 | TRBJ1-2 | few | TRBV7-9 | TGTGCCAGCAGCCTACTAGACAGGGCCTATGGCTACACCTTC | CASSLLDRAYGYTF
- | TRBJ2-7 | few | TRBV25-1 | TGTGCCAGCAGTGACTCCAGGGGCGTTTGGTACGAGCAGTACTTC | CASSDSRGVWYEQYF
- | TRBJ1-1 | - | TRBV5-4 | TGTGCCAGCAGCCTCAGAGAAGGAACTGAAGCTTTCTTT | CASSLREGTEAFF
TRBD1 | TRBJ1-4 | few | TRBV5-8 | TGTGCCAGCAGCTCGGGACAGGGAAATGAAAAACTGTTTTTT | CASSSGQGNEKLFF
- | TRBJ1-2 | - | TRBV7-2 | TGTGCCAGCAGCTTAGTCTTTTCTAACTATGGCTACACCTTC | CASSLVFSNYGYTF
- | TRBJ2-6 | - | TRBV19 | TGTGCCAGCCATAGAGCCCCGAGCTCTGGGGCCAACGTCCTGACTTTC | CASHRAPSSGANVLTF
- | TRBJ2-5 | few | TRBV29-1 | TGCAGCGTGCGACCGAGGGGGCAAGAGACCCAGTACTTC | CSVRPRGQETQYF
- | TRBJ2-2 | - | TRBV11-2 | TGTGCCAGCAGCTTTATGTTCACCGGGGAGCTGTTTTTT | CASSFMFTGELFF
TRBD2 | TRBJ2-1 | - | TRBV7-3 | TGTGCCAGCAGCTCCCCCGGGGGGGCCAATGAGCAGTTCTTC | CASSSPGGANEQFF
- | TRBJ2-7 | few | TRBV30 | TGTGCCTTGTCCCTGGGGTCCTACGAGCAGTACTTC | CALSLGSYEQYF
- | TRBJ2-7 | - | TRBV7-9 | TGTGCCAGCAGCTTAGATGGTGTCGAGCAGTACTTC | CASSLDGVEQYF